The entry below describes one T cell receptor beta chain. A single record per CDR3 protein comes from TCRdb applying MiXCR to the RT-PCR reads. This sample has 50,000 to 60,000 distinct CDR3 sequences, with 13% found just once. These data belong to a study of patients and donors after allogeneic stem cell transplantation. The CDR3 spans 18 residues. V gave up 3 bases and J gave up 4 bases; unmatched junction bases: 13. The material sequenced was blood, either unsorted or a sorted T cell fraction (not recorded which). V gene TRBV12-3 or TRBV12-4 combines with J gene TRBJ1-5; the match to TRBD1 covers 9 bases. The clonotype was recovered from a human donor who was either an allogeneic HSCT recipient or a stem cell or donor lymphocyte infusion donor (not recorded which). It is not recorded whose cells these are; they may come from a transplant donor. The CDR3 nucleotides are TGTGCCAGCAGTTTGGGGACAGGGTCCCCTGGGGGGAATCAGCCCCAGCATTTT. It codes for CASSLGTGSPGGNQPQHF.